This T cell receptor (beta chain) was captured by sequencing in a study of human T cells and chemical hapten exposure. This clonotype has a count of ten or more. Its antigen remains unidentified. The library attached unique molecular identifiers to individual cDNA molecules. Source study methods: TCR counts had a median of 95,638 per sample and spanned roughly 20,000 to 690,600. TCRdb fed the RACE reads into MiXCR, producing one record per CDR3 protein. These V and J calls derive from TCRdb rather than the authors' analysis. The repertoire holds fewer than 100,000 distinct CDR3 sequences, with around 9.4% as singletons. The time point: healthy volunteer bleed at 6 weeks. Researchers extracted total RNA from unfractionated whole blood. Findings of the study overall: TCRs above 1 in 1000 frequency did not change with DPC sensitization.

This CDR3 contains 15 residues. The V end lost 3 bases, the J end lost 2 bases, and 8 bases lay between the germline ends. CDR1 is MGHDK, CDR2 SYGVNS, per germline. The source of this sequence is a female donor in good health. Some clones in this sample may be carry-over from other donors' samples. The chain combines TRBV25-1 with TRBJ2-6; D may correspond to TRBD1 or TRBD2 (6 bases each). The specimen was whole blood. CDR3 in amino acids: CASSERGAGANVLTF. CDR3 DNA sequence: TGTGCCAGCAGTGAGAGGGGGGCTGGGGCCAACGTCCTGACTTTC. Combining the CDR3 with reference TRBV25-1 and TRBJ2-6 gives the whole variable domain EADIYQTPRYLVIGTGKKITLECSQTMGHDKMYWYQQDPGMELHLIHYSYGVNSTEKGDLSSESTVSRIRTEHFPLTLESARPSHTSQYLCASSERGAGANVLTFGAGSRLTVL.